A single sample gave rise to the 28 T cell receptor beta chains below, sequenced in a study of cytomegalovirus exposure and HLA in healthy donors. 60 Vbeta and 13 Jbeta primers were used in PCR. Method: immunoSEQ multiplex PCR; TCRdb's copy keeps in-frame clones and lacks some. The sample consists of 200,000 or so clones, approximately 81% of them appearing once. The sample was PBMCs. All receptors come from a human donor in good health.

This clone has a single count. V and J are TRBV29-1 and TRBJ1-3; tentatively, D is TRBD1 (6 bases). The CDR3 has 13 amino acids. Germline loops: CDR1 SQVTM, CDR2 ANQGSEA. The V gene lost 2 bases and the J gene lost 2 bases, with 7 bases spanning the gap. This CDR3 reads CSVETGTGNTIYF. CDR3 nucleotides: TGCAGCGTTGAAACAGGGACTGGAAACACCATATATTTT.

The rearrangement uses TRBV6-4 and TRBJ2-3; 7 bases match TRBD1. The CDR3 runs 16 residues. Germline V gene data show CDR1 as MRHNA and CDR2 as SNTAGT. After removal of 5 bases from V and 1 base from J, the junction contained 9 bases not matched to a gene. In nucleotides, the CDR3 is TGTGCCAGCAGTCCCCAGGGGGTAAGGCGCACAGATACGCAGTATTTT. Its translation is CASSPQGVRRTDTQYF.

V and J are TRBV18 and TRBJ2-4; D is perhaps TRBD1 (6 bases). V was shortened by 3 bases and J by 5 bases, with 14 bases between the two germline ends. Germline V gene sequence: CDR1 KGHSH, CDR2 LQKENI. The CDR3 totals 15 residues. CDR3 loop: CASSPDSRLENIQYF. Here the CDR3 DNA reads TGTGCCAGCTCACCGGACAGTCGGCTTGAAAACATTCAGTACTTC.

The count of this clone is one. V usage is TRBV21-1 and J usage is TRBJ1-2; the table's D call, TRBD1, has no DNA check behind it. TRBV21-1 is annotated as a pseudogene. The CDR3 extends over 18 amino acids. CDR3 sequence: CASSKPPQTGKGNDGYTF. The CDR3 DNA is TGTGCCAGCAGCAAGCCCCCTCAGACAGGGAAGGGAAACGATGGCTACACCTTC.

For this clone: A junction boundary mismatches the germline segment, possibly from a read error. The V and J genes are TRBV5-1 and TRBJ1-2, with D maybe TRBD1 (5 bases). The CDR3 spans 15 residues. CDR1 is SGHRS and CDR2 is YFSETQ in the germline V gene. The CDR3 sequence: CASSPRGDPNYGHTF. CDR3 DNA: TGCGCCAGCTCTCCCCGCGGGGACCCTAACTATGGCCACACCTTC.

V gene TRBV19 combines with J gene TRBJ2-6, with 11 bases matching TRBD1. The CDR3 sequence is 17 residues long. Per germline, CDR1 LNHDA and CDR2 SQIVND (reference sequence). The V and J ends lost 5 bases and 3 bases, in that order; junction bases with no gene match: 6. The CDR3 coding sequence is TGTGCCAGTAGTTCCGGGACAGGGGGAGATGGGGCCAACGTCCTGACTTTC. It translates to CASSSGTGGDGANVLTF. Combining the CDR3 with reference TRBV19 and TRBJ2-6 gives the whole variable domain DGGITQSPKYLFRKEGQNVTLSCEQNLNHDAMYWYRQDPGQGLRLIYYSQIVNDFQKGDIAEGYSVSREKKESFPLTVTSAQKNPTAFYLCASSSGTGGDGANVLTFGAGSRLTVL.

The chain employs TRBV29-1 and TRBJ2-7; the match to TRBD1 covers 7 bases. V lost 4 bases, J lost 2 bases, and 14 bases stayed unmatched. Germline lookup yields CDR1 SQVTM and CDR2 ANQGSEA. The CDR3 extends over 16 amino acids. This CDR3 reads CSVVPRPGQETYEQYF. Written as DNA, the CDR3 is TGCAGCGTTGTCCCAAGACCAGGACAGGAGACCTACGAGCAGTACTTC.

This chain joins TRBV7-9 and TRBJ2-5, with a weak D call TRBD1 (6 bases). With the DNA end fitting TRBJ2-7 better, the J assignment may be wrong. The V gene's germline CDR1 is SEHNR and CDR2 FQNEAQ (reference sequence). The CDR3 has 13 amino acids. This CDR3 is CASSYIGQSEQYF. Written as DNA, the CDR3 is TGTGCCAGCAGCTATATTGGACAGTCCGAGCAGTACTTC.

The V call is TRBV5-1, the J call TRBJ2-1; D perhaps matches TRBD2 (6 bases). The V and J ends lost 4 bases and 2 bases respectively, with 13 bases between them. In germline, CDR1 is SGHRS, CDR2 YFSETQ. The CDR3 runs to 15 residues. CDR3 nucleotides: TGCGCCAGCAGCCTCACCGGGACTCCCTACAATGAGCAGTTCTTC. It codes for CASSLTGTPYNEQFF.

This clone occurred once. At one end, the junction sequence differs from germline, possibly due to a read error. The chain carries TRBV7-8 and TRBJ1-2; 9 bases map to TRBD1. The length of the CDR3 is 14 residues. From germline, CDR1 is SGHVS and CDR2 FQNEAQ. CDR3: CASSARDREYDYTF. In DNA form, the CDR3 reads TGTGCCAGCAGCGCCCGGGACAGGGAGTATGACTACACCTTC.

J is TRBJ2-1 and V is TRBV6-1, with D maybe TRBD1 (5 bases). Trimming shortened V by 6 bases and J by 3 bases, and 9 bases separated the two germline ends. Germline CDR1 reads MNHNS; CDR2 reads SASEGT. The CDR3 runs 13 residues. The CDR3 here is CASRDTYYNEQFF. CDR3 nucleotide sequence: TGTGCCAGCAGGGACACCTACTACAATGAGCAGTTCTTC.

CDR3 nucleotide sequence: TGTGCCAGCAGCTTCACTAGCGGGAGGTACAATGAGCAGTTCTTC. It yields the protein CASSFTSGRYNEQFF. The chain joins TRBV7-2 to TRBJ2-1; TRBD2 matches 12 bases. CDR3 length equals 15 residues. CDR1 SGHTA and CDR2 FQGNSA come from the germline V gene. With 3 bases clipped from V and 4 bases from J, the junction kept 1 base outside the gene matches.

This clone was observed a few times. This chain connects TRBV10-3 to TRBJ1-5, with D perhaps TRBD1 (5 bases). Trimming cost V 4 bases and J 0 bases, with 7 bases left between them. CDR1 is ENHRY and CDR2 is SYGVKD in the germline V gene. The length of the CDR3 is 14 residues. This CDR3 reads CAISGGDSNQPQHF. DNA for the CDR3: TGTGCCATCAGTGGGGGGGATAGCAATCAGCCCCAGCATTTT.

V usage is TRBV28 and J usage is TRBJ2-7, with TRBD1 matching 9 bases. Germline assignment: CDR1 MDHEN and CDR2 SYDVKM. The V and J ends lost 0 bases and 3 bases, in that order; junction bases with no gene match: 0. The CDR3 is 14 residues long. In nucleotides, the CDR3 is TGTGCCAGCAGTTTATGGGACAGGGGCTACGAGCAGTACTTC. Translation: CASSLWDRGYEQYF.

This chain connects TRBV5-4 to TRBJ2-7; TRBD2 aligns across 13 bases. There are 16 residues in the CDR3. V was clipped by 3 bases and J by 2 bases; unmatched bases: 5. From germline, CDR1 is SGHNT and CDR2 YYREEE (reference sequence). The CDR3 region is CASSSPGLAGAYEQYF. CDR3 sequence (DNA): TGTGCCAGCAGCTCCCCCGGACTAGCGGGAGCCTACGAGCAGTACTTC.

This clone occurred a few times. The genes are TRBV27 and TRBJ2-7, with 7 bases aligning to TRBD2. Per the germline V gene, CDR1 is MNHEY and CDR2 is SMNVEV (reference sequence). The CDR3 runs 14 residues. Trimming took 5 bases from V and 4 from J; bases not matched to a gene: 8. The CDR3 region has the DNA TGTGCCAGCAGTATCCAAGCGGGATATTACGAGCAGTACTTC. Protein sequence: CASSIQAGYYEQYF.

In its sample, this clone was seen a few times. The chain employs TRBV5-1 and TRBJ2-7, with D possibly TRBD2 on 6 matching bases. The ends were cut back, 4 bases at V and 5 bases at J, with 10 bases in the middle. The CDR3 is made up of 12 amino acids. Germline V gives CDR1 SGHRS, CDR2 YFSETQ. The chain's CDR3 is CASSESGDEQYF. CDR3 DNA sequence: TGCGCCAGCAGCGAATCGGGGGACGAGCAGTACTTC.

This clone was seen once. The J gene is TRBJ2-5, the V gene TRBV19; TRBD2 is a possible D gene (6 bases). The CDR3 spans 15 residues. V was shortened by 5 bases and J by 0 bases, with 13 bases between the two germline ends. From germline, CDR1 is LNHDA and CDR2 SQIVND (reference sequence). CDR3 loop: CASSGTAGNQETQYF. CDR3 nucleotides: TGTGCCAGTAGTGGTACAGCGGGTAACCAAGAGACCCAGTACTTC.

The chain carries TRBV7-2 and TRBJ1-5; no firm D call. The CDR3 sequence is 13 residues long. The germline V gene has CDR1 SGHTA and CDR2 FQGNSA. Between the trimmed V and J ends, which lost 1 base and 7 bases, there was a span of 8 bases. The CDR3 DNA follows: TGTGCCAGCAGCTTAGGAGGAAAGCAGCCCCAGCATTTT. This sequence encodes CASSLGGKQPQHF.

The chain joins TRBV6-5 to TRBJ1-1, with D possibly being TRBD1 (5 bases). The V end was cut by 6 bases, the J end by 7 bases, with 12 bases between. The CDR3 runs to 12 residues. The germline CDR1 and CDR2 sequences are MNHEY and SVGAGI. CDR3 nucleotides: TGTGCCAGCAGCCTAATCGGGGGTGAAGCTTTCTTT. Protein: CASSLIGGEAFF.

CDR3 bases: TGCGCCAGCAGCTTGACCGGAGGCTACGAGCAGTACTTC. It yields the protein CASSLTGGYEQYF. V and J are TRBV5-1 and TRBJ2-7, with TRBD2 as a possible D gene (5 bases). The germline V and J ends were trimmed by 1 base and 3 bases, with 8 bases remaining between them. The V gene's germline CDR1 is SGHRS and CDR2 YFSETQ. The CDR3 runs to 13 residues. Full variable domain (missing parts from reference TRBV5-1 and TRBJ2-7): KAGVTQTPRYLIKTRGQQVTLSCSPISGHRSVSWYQQTPGQGLQFLFEYFSETQRNKGNFPGRFSGRQFSNSRSEMNVSTLELGDSALYLCASSLTGGYEQYFGPGTRLTVT.

V gene TRBV5-8 combines with J gene TRBJ2-5; tentatively, D is TRBD2 (6 bases). Germline CDR1 reads SGHTS; CDR2 reads YDEGEE. V lost 6 bases, J lost 1 base, and 10 bases lay in between. This CDR3 contains 13 residues. CDR3 amino acids: CASIRDFQETQYF. In nucleotides, the CDR3 is TGTGCCAGCATCCGGGACTTCCAAGAGACCCAGTACTTC.

The chain recombines TRBV21-1 with TRBJ2-1; TRBD2, as called in the table, went unchecked against the DNA. TRBV21-1 is a pseudogene locus. CDR3 length: 14 amino acids. CDR3 amino acids: CASSKQEEYNEQFF. The CDR3 DNA sequence: TGTGCCAGCAGCAAACAGGAGGAGTACAATGAGCAGTTCTTC.

This rearrangement joins TRBV5-1 to TRBJ2-5; D uncertain. With 1 base removed from V and 1 base from J, the gap between germline ends came to 8 bases. From germline, CDR1 is SGHRS and CDR2 YFSETQ. This CDR3 is built from 14 residues. DNA of the CDR3: TGCGCCAGCAGCTTGACAGCCGGCCAAGAGACCCAGTACTTC. This gives the protein CASSLTAGQETQYF.

The chain uses TRBV7-3 and TRBJ2-7, with TRBD1 matching over 9 bases. From germline, CDR1 is SGHTA and CDR2 FQGTGA. The CDR3 covers 14 residues. The V gene end was trimmed by 5 bases and the J gene end by 3 bases; junction bases not matched to a gene: 5. This CDR3 is CASSPDRGDYEQYF. As DNA, the CDR3 is TGTGCCAGCAGCCCCGACAGGGGGGACTACGAGCAGTACTTC.

The V gene is TRBV6-1, the J gene TRBJ1-3; 9 positions agree with TRBD1. Germline CDR1 is MNHNS and CDR2 is SASEGT. The CDR3 has 16 residues. J was trimmed by 3 bases and V by 4 bases; bases with no gene match: 7. The CDR3 protein is CASSARDREYGNTIYF. CDR3 nucleotides: TGTGCCAGCAGTGCCCGGGACAGGGAATATGGAAACACCATATATTTT.

This clone was counted a single time. V is TRBV7-2 and J is TRBJ2-5; 12 bases are shared with TRBD2. The CDR3 totals 17 residues. The germline V gene encodes CDR1 SGHTA and CDR2 FQGNSA. The trim removed 2 bases at V and 3 bases at J, leaving 7 bases unmatched. The CDR3 spells CASSLTPLAGGKETQYF. The DNA of the CDR3 is TGTGCCAGCAGCTTAACCCCTCTAGCGGGAGGGAAAGAGACCCAGTACTTC. Supplemented by reference TRBV7-2 and TRBJ2-5, the full variable domain reads GAGVSQSPSNKVTEKGKDVELRCDPISGHTALYWYRQSLGQGLEFLIYFQGNSAPDKSGLPSDRFSAERTGGSVSTLTIQRTQQEDSAVYLCASSLTPLAGGKETQYFGPGTRLLVL.

The chain employs TRBV4-2 and TRBJ2-1, with 9 bases lining up with TRBD2. Germline values: CDR1 LGHNA, CDR2 YNFKEQ. V was pared by 0 bases and J by 8 bases, with 8 bases of the junction left unmatched. This CDR3 contains 16 residues. CDR3 in amino acids: CASSQDISSGSYEQFF. For the CDR3, the DNA is TGTGCCAGCAGCCAAGACATAAGTAGCGGGAGCTATGAGCAGTTCTTC.